These 28 T cell receptor beta chains originate from one sample sequenced in a study of blood T cell repertoires in COVID-19. The method was immunoSEQ multiplex PCR; TCRdb's version includes in-frame clones alone and lacks a portion of them. The sample has some 130,000 clones, around 78% seen once. Sequencing input: peripheral blood. Receptors originate from a human donor in a cohort sampled during active COVID-19.

This chain joins TRBV27 and TRBJ2-7; 7 bases are a match to TRBD2. The CDR3 runs to 12 residues. V shed 6 bases and J 1 base; nucleotides not matched to a gene: 0. In germline, CDR1 is MNHEY, CDR2 SMNVEV (reference sequence). The CDR3 coding sequence is TGTGCCAGCAGGGGGGGGTCCTACGAGCAGTACTTC. This sequence encodes CASRGGSYEQYF.

The chain employs TRBV28 and TRBJ2-7; 8 nucleotides line up with TRBD1. CDR1 is MDHEN, CDR2 SYDVKM, per germline. The CDR3 spans 14 residues. V dropped 8 bases and J dropped 0; count of bases not matched to a gene: 6. CDR3 coding DNA: TGTGCCAGCCGGACAGGGATGAGCTCCTACGAGCAGTACTTC. It codes for CASRTGMSSYEQYF.

The CDR3 sequence is CASSYSGGTQYF. CDR3 DNA sequence: TGTGCCAGCAGCTACTCAGGGGGGACCCAGTACTTC. The chain recombines TRBV5-8 with TRBJ2-5; TRBD1 aligns across 7 bases. There are 12 residues in the CDR3. In germline, CDR1 is SGHTS, CDR2 YDEGEE. J gave up 7 bases and V 3 bases, and 3 bases lay outside the gene matches.

V gene TRBV5-6 combines with J gene TRBJ2-5, with D maybe TRBD2 (5 bases). Trimming left V 4 bases short and J 11 bases short, with 15 bases between. The CDR3 has 12 residues. Germline CDR1 reads SGHDT; CDR2 reads YYEEEE. CDR3 sequence: CASSPGFRGQYF. The CDR3 nucleotides are TGTGCCAGCAGCCCTGGGTTTCGAGGGCAGTACTTC.

This clone was picked up a small number of times. This chain connects TRBV29-1 to TRBJ1-1; D is possibly TRBD1 (6 bases). Germline loops: CDR1 SQVTM, CDR2 ANQGSEA. The CDR3 sequence is 12 residues long. Trimming removed 4 bases from V and 3 bases from J, with 9 bases in between. The CDR3 loop is CSVAPGDTEAFF. The CDR3 bases are TGCAGCGTTGCCCCAGGGGACACTGAAGCTTTCTTT. The entire variable domain, with the rest obtained from reference TRBV29-1 and TRBJ1-1, is as follows: SAVISQKPSRDICQRGTSLTIQCQVDSQVTMMFWYRQQPGQSLTLIATANQGSEATYESGFVIDKFPISRPNLTFSTLTVSNMSPEDSSIYLCSVAPGDTEAFFGQGTRLTVV.

The chain employs TRBV3-1 (or the pseudogene TRBV3-2) and TRBJ1-2, with unresolved D. V dropped 0 bases and J dropped 6 bases, with 11 bases sitting between them. Per germline, CDR1 LGHDT and CDR2 YNNKEL (reference sequence). This CDR3 region has 14 residues. CDR3 residues: CASSQDAAFHGYTF. In DNA, the CDR3 is TGTGCCAGCAGCCAAGATGCGGCGTTTCATGGCTACACCTTC.

This rearrangement joins TRBV5-8 to TRBJ2-3; 15 bases are shared with TRBD2. The CDR3 totals 19 residues. V was clipped by 3 bases and J by 0 bases; unmatched bases: 8. CDR1 is SGHTS and CDR2 is YDEGEE in the germline V gene. The chain's CDR3 is CASSSGTSGGTISTDTQYF. CDR3 sequence (DNA): TGTGCCAGCAGCTCCGGGACTAGCGGGGGGACAATCAGCACAGATACGCAGTATTTT.

The genes are TRBV10-1 and TRBJ2-7, with D unclear. Looked up from germline, CDR1 is WNHNN and CDR2 is SYGVQD (reference sequence). This CDR3 has 11 amino acids. V was clipped by 4 bases and J by 7 bases, with 8 bases between them. CDR3 DNA sequence: TGCGCCAGCAGTGGCGGAGTGGAGCAGTACTTC. Protein sequence: CASSGGVEQYF.

The chain couples TRBV30 to TRBJ1-2, with a tentative D call TRBD1 (5 bases). This CDR3 has 13 amino acids. V was shortened by 3 bases and J by 7 bases, with 15 bases between the two germline ends. Germline V gives CDR1 GTSNPN, CDR2 SVGIG (reference sequence). The CDR3 reads CAWRRSGLGGYTF. The CDR3 region has the DNA TGTGCCTGGAGGCGTTCAGGGCTAGGTGGCTACACCTTC. The whole variable domain, remainder taken from reference TRBV30 and TRBJ1-2, is SQTIHQWPATLVQPVGSPLSLECTVEGTSNPNLYWYRQAAGRGLQLLFYSVGIGQISSEVPQNLSASRPQDRQFILSSKKLLLSDSGFYLCAWRRSGLGGYTFGSGTRLTVV.

The chain combines TRBV27 with TRBJ2-3; 12 bases line up with TRBD2. The V gene's germline CDR1 is MNHEY and CDR2 SMNVEV (reference sequence). V shed 6 bases, J shed 3 bases, and the junction held 10 bases outside the gene matches. This CDR3 is 17 amino acids long. The CDR3 region is CASSPRTSGDMTDTQYF. The CDR3 region has the DNA TGTGCCAGCAGCCCACGGACTAGCGGGGATATGACAGATACGCAGTATTTT.

The chain recombines TRBV6-6 with TRBJ2-5; perhaps TRBD2 as D (6 bases). The CDR3 loop spans 16 amino acids. Trimming removed 7 bases from V and 4 bases from J, with 22 bases in between. CDR1 and CDR2 (germline): MNHNY, SVGAGI (reference sequence). The CDR3: CASTNGAGSSVETQYF. The DNA for the CDR3 is TGTGCCAGCACCAACGGGGCGGGATCCTCCGTAGAGACCCAGTACTTC.

Notes on this clone: Mismatch with germline at one junction end may stem from a read error. The V call is TRBV11-3, the J call TRBJ2-1; perhaps TRBD2 as D (6 bases). The CDR3 is 11 residues long. The germline CDR1 and CDR2 sequences are SGHNT and YENEEA. The CDR3 sequence is CASSLGGVQIF. CDR3 DNA sequence: TGTGCCAGCAGCTTAGGCGGGGTTCAGATCTTC. The complete variable domain, with remaining parts taken from reference TRBV11-3 and TRBJ2-1, reads EAGVVQSPRYKIIEKKQPVAFWCNPISGHNTLYWYLQNLGQGPELLIRYENEEAVDDSQLPKDRFSAERLKGVDSTLKIQPAELGDSAVYLCASSLGGVQIFGPGTRLTVL.

This rearrangement joins TRBV7-7 to TRBJ2-5; 9 positions agree with TRBD1. With V trimmed by 2 bases and J by 5 bases, 3 bases remained unmatched. Germline assignment: CDR1 SSHAT and CDR2 FNYEAQ (reference sequence). The CDR3 is made up of 14 amino acids. The CDR3 DNA reads as TGTGCCAGCAGCTTATCCGGGACAGGGGAGACCCAGTACTTC. Translated, it gives CASSLSGTGETQYF.

The chain employs TRBV3-1 (or the pseudogene TRBV3-2) and TRBJ1-2; maybe TRBD1 (6 bases). The CDR3 has 15 amino acids. V lost 1 base to trimming and J lost 4 bases, with 13 bases between them. In germline, CDR1 is LGHDT, CDR2 YNNKEL (reference sequence). The CDR3: CASSQAVSGAYGYTF. CDR3 sequence (DNA): TGTGCCAGCAGCCAAGCTGTGTCAGGGGCCTATGGCTACACCTTC.

The CDR3 reads CSARTGGSYEQYF. CDR3 bases: TGCAGCGCCAGGACAGGGGGCTCCTACGAGCAGTACTTC. The chain joins TRBV29-1 to TRBJ2-7; 10 positions agree with TRBD1. The junction had 3 bases not matched to a gene; V was cut back by 7 bases and J by 0 bases. This CDR3 has 13 amino acids. Germline CDR1 reads SQVTM; CDR2 reads ANQGSEA.

The chain joins TRBV4-1 to TRBJ2-5; 9 nucleotides align to TRBD1. The junction had 12 bases not matched to a gene; V was cut back by 4 bases and J by 3 bases. The CDR3 sequence is 17 residues long. CDR1 is MGHRA and CDR2 is YSYEKL in the germline V gene. The CDR3 spells CASSPALGTGTKETQYF. DNA for the CDR3: TGCGCCAGCAGCCCAGCTCTCGGGACAGGGACGAAAGAGACCCAGTACTTC.

The chain combines TRBV29-1 with TRBJ2-1; the match to TRBD2 covers 7 bases. The J segment lost 1 base and the V segment lost 4 bases, leaving 19 bases of the junction unmatched. The germline gives CDR1 SQVTM, CDR2 ANQGSEA. The length of the CDR3 is 19 residues. CDR3 DNA sequence: TGCAGCGTTGCCGGGGGGTACGGACCCGAGACAGAATCCTACAATGAGCAGTTCTTC. It encodes CSVAGGYGPETESYNEQFF.

The chain combines TRBV7-8 with TRBJ2-7; the match to TRBD1 covers 8 bases. Germline V gene lookup returns CDR1 SGHVS and CDR2 FQNEAQ. This CDR3 has 15 amino acids. V was pared by 1 base and J by 6 bases, with 8 bases of the junction left unmatched. The CDR3 coding sequence is TGTGCCAGCAGCTTAGTGGTGGACAGGGTGATCGAGCAGTACTTC. This codes for CASSLVVDRVIEQYF.

The CDR3 reads CATSEAQTNQPQHF. The CDR3, as DNA: TGTGCCACCAGTGAGGCACAGACCAATCAGCCCCAGCATTTT. The chain uses TRBV24-1 and TRBJ1-5, with D hard to call. Germline V gives CDR1 KGHDR, CDR2 SFDVKD. This CDR3 region has 14 residues. V was shortened by 4 bases and J by 3 bases, with 9 bases between the two germline ends.

The rearrangement uses TRBV30 and TRBJ1-1; D remains unclear. The V end was cut by 0 bases, the J end by 5 bases, with 13 bases between. The CDR3 is made up of 14 amino acids. From germline, CDR1 is GTSNPN and CDR2 SVGIG (reference sequence). The CDR3 DNA reads as TGTGCCTGGAGTGTACGCGGGAGGGAGACTGAAGCTTTCTTT. Translation: CAWSVRGRETEAFF.

The chain employs TRBV2 and TRBJ1-5; 9 nucleotides match TRBD1. CDR3 length: 16 residues. V shed 2 bases and J 4 bases; nucleotides not matched to a gene: 6. The germline gives CDR1 SNHLY, CDR2 FYNNEI. The CDR3 nucleotides are TGTGCCAGCAGTGAAATATCTGGACAGGGGAATCAGCCCCAGCATTTT. It encodes CASSEISGQGNQPQHF.

This rearrangement joins TRBV6-6 to TRBJ1-2; TRBD1 matches at 10 bases. From germline, CDR1 is MNHNY and CDR2 SVGAGI (reference sequence). The V segment lost 2 bases and the J segment 8 bases; nucleotides outside the gene matches: 2. This CDR3 is 13 amino acids long. CDR3 loop: CASSYGQGGGYTF. The DNA of the CDR3 is TGTGCCAGCAGTTACGGACAGGGGGGAGGCTACACCTTC.

The chain is built from TRBV10-3 and TRBJ2-7, with TRBD2 as a possible D gene (7 bases). The germline V and J ends were trimmed by 2 bases and 6 bases, with 20 bases remaining between them. Per germline, CDR1 ENHRY and CDR2 SYGVKD. The CDR3 runs to 16 residues. The chain's CDR3 is CAISEPAGDTRTEQYF. The CDR3 region has the DNA TGTGCCATCAGTGAGCCCGCGGGGGACACCCGGACCGAGCAGTACTTC.

J is TRBJ2-5 and V is TRBV6-5; TRBD1 is a possible D gene (5 bases). With 2 bases removed from V and 5 bases from J, the gap between germline ends came to 15 bases. Germline V lookup: CDR1 MNHEY, CDR2 SVGAGI. CDR3 length: 15 amino acids. CDR3 sequence reads: CASSYGGADRETQYF. The CDR3 DNA reads TGTGCCAGCAGTTACGGTGGGGCAGATAGGGAGACCCAGTACTTC.

Only one count was recorded for this clone. The genes are TRBV5-1 and TRBJ2-7, with 10 bases matching TRBD1. CDR1 and CDR2 (germline): SGHRS, YFSETQ. V was pared by 4 bases and J by 6 bases, with 10 bases of the junction left unmatched. CDR3 length: 15 residues. CDR3 nucleotides: TGCGCCAGCAGCCCTACCGGGACAGGGGTTACCGAGCAGTACTTC. It specifies CASSPTGTGVTEQYF.

The chain couples TRBV30 to TRBJ2-5; D is perhaps TRBD1 (5 bases). This CDR3 comprises 13 residues. Germline CDR1 is GTSNPN and CDR2 is SVGIG (reference sequence). V dropped 2 bases and J dropped 4 bases, with 11 bases sitting between them. The CDR3 bases are TGTGCCTGGAGTCCCCAGGGTGGAGAGACCCAGTACTTC. Translated: CAWSPQGGETQYF. The full variable domain, in which reference TRBV30 and TRBJ2-5 provide the parts outside the CDR3, is SQTIHQWPATLVQPVGSPLSLECTVEGTSNPNLYWYRQAAGRGLQLLFYSVGIGQISSEVPQNLSASRPQDRQFILSSKKLLLSDSGFYLCAWSPQGGETQYFGPGTRLLVL.

This clone was detected only once. The chain is built from TRBV19 and TRBJ2-7; possible D gene TRBD2, 6 bases. CDR3 length equals 14 residues. Germline loops: CDR1 LNHDA, CDR2 SQIVND (reference sequence). Trimming shortened V by 5 bases and J by 1 base, and 12 bases separated the two germline ends. The CDR3 here is CASSGTVSSYEQYF. The CDR3 region has the DNA TGTGCCAGTAGTGGGACTGTGAGTTCCTACGAGCAGTACTTC.

The chain carries TRBV30 and TRBJ1-5; D perhaps matches TRBD1 (5 bases). Germline values: CDR1 GTSNPN, CDR2 SVGIG (reference sequence). The CDR3 covers 14 residues. V dropped 3 bases and J dropped 3 bases, with 12 bases sitting between them. CDR3 sequence (DNA): TGTGCCTGGAGCCCCCGGGGGTACAATCAGCCCCAGCATTTT. Translated, it gives CAWSPRGYNQPQHF.